The text below deals with one T cell receptor (beta chain). Antigen specificity is unknown. The data originate from a study of PD-1 blockade in classical Hodgkin lymphoma. Broader study findings: The causes of the repertoire differences, possibly disease activity or prior therapy, remain undefined. Patients who responded completely had about the same baseline diversity as newly diagnosed patients. Reported findings placed baseline TCR diversity lower in newly diagnosed patients (compared with healthy donors).

Data came from immunoSEQ multiplex PCR; TCRdb stores just in-frame clones and leaves some out. The sample includes some 13,000 clones, over 75% seen only once; the top ten take approximately 25%. Each patient experienced a relapse that followed autologous stem cell transplantation, and brentuximab vedotin exposure varied. The sequencing here drew on peripheral blood mononuclear cells (PBMCs), taken at baseline. This clonotype originated in a human donor with classical Hodgkin lymphoma.

CDR3 amino acids: CAWSGNGQVNEKLFF. The CDR3 coding sequence is TGTGCCTGGAGTGGCAATGGACAGGTGAATGAAAAACTGTTTTTT. The V gene is TRBV30, the J gene TRBJ1-4; 7 nucleotides align to TRBD1. This CDR3 has 15 residues. V shed 1 base and J 5 bases; nucleotides not matched to a gene: 7. In germline, CDR1 is GTSNPN, CDR2 SVGIG (reference sequence). The full variable domain, in which reference TRBV30 and TRBJ1-4 provide the parts outside the CDR3, is SQTIHQWPATLVQPVGSPLSLECTVEGTSNPNLYWYRQAAGRGLQLLFYSVGIGQISSEVPQNLSASRPQDRQFILSSKKLLLSDSGFYLCAWSGNGQVNEKLFFGSGTQLSVL.